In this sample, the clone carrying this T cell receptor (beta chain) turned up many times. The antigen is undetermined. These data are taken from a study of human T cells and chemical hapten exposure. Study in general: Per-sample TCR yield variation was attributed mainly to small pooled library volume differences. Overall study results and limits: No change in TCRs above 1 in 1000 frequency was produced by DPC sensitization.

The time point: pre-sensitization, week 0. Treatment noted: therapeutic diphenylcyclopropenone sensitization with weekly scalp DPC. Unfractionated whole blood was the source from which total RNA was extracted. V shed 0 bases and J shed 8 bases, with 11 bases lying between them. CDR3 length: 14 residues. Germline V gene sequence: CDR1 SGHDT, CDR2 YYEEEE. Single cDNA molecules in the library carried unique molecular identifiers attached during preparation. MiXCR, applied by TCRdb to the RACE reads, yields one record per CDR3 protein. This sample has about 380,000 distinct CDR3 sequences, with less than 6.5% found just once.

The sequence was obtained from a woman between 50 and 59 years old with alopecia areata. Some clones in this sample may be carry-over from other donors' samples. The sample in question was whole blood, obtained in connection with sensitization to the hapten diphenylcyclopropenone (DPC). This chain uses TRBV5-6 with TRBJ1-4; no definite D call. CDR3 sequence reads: CASSLGPGGEKLFF. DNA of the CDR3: TGTGCCAGCAGCTTGGGACCCGGCGGAGAAAAACTGTTTTTT.